This TCR beta chain was documented in a study of blood T cell repertoires in COVID-19. Study background: Donors in the United States, Italy and Spain gave samples during acute or convalescent COVID-19. T cells, B-cell-depleted T cells, or PBMCs provided the cDNA or gDNA that served as material.

The Seattle patients, enrolled during active infection, were followed longitudinally. Study processing details: How many nucleated cells were present was estimated from reference gene primer amplification. Libraries were prepared by immunoSEQ multiplex PCR; TCRdb keeps only in-frame clonotypes and omits some of them. The V and J calls and clone size come from that table; D and trimming were worked out from the DNA. This sample has a few hundred thousand clones, with roughly 90% found just once. The CDR3 runs to 12 residues. Germline V gene lookup returns CDR1 SGHTA and CDR2 FQGNSA. Trimming pared 3 bases from V and 8 bases from J, leaving 10 bases between.

The sequence was obtained from a woman aged 30 to 39 with COVID-19, enrolled during active disease. Material for sequencing was peripheral blood. The gene calls are TRBV7-2 and TRBJ1-2, with a possible D match to TRBD1 (5 bases). DNA of the CDR3: TGTGCCAGCAGCTTGGCGGGGGTCGGCTACACCTTC. Protein product: CASSLAGVGYTF.